The TCR beta chain under discussion was sequenced for a study of post-analysis software for immune sequencing data. In the study overall: Included courses were relapsing-remitting and secondary progressive multiple sclerosis; progressive-relapsing multiple sclerosis was also included.

Incorporated into the TCR beta cDNA libraries were unique molecular identifiers, which served to reduce PCR and sequencing biases. Roughly 510,000 cDNA molecules were recovered from an input of 1 to 10 million T cells. TCRdb re-derived calls from the PCR reads in MiXCR, one entry per CDR3 protein. The profile shows over 700,000 distinct CDR3 sequences, 25% to 30% of them singletons. General study points: Compared with controls, patients had more of five TRBV segments, including TRBV5-6, TRBV5-1 and TRBV20-1. Normalized Chao1 diversity was significantly reduced in patients versus controls.

This clonotype was detected only a few times. The antigen is undetermined. CDR3 length: 14 amino acids. Germline V gene lookup returns CDR1 SEHNR and CDR2 FQNEAQ (reference sequence). Trimming pared 1 base from V and 5 bases from J, leaving 10 bases between. This TCR came from a girl under 18 with multiple sclerosis. The rearrangement uses TRBV7-9 and TRBJ2-3; D call uncertain. Sequenced input: blood. CDR3 nucleotides: TGTGCCAGCAGCTTAGTCCCTCAGTTAGATACGCAGTATTTT. Translation: CASSLVPQLDTQYF.